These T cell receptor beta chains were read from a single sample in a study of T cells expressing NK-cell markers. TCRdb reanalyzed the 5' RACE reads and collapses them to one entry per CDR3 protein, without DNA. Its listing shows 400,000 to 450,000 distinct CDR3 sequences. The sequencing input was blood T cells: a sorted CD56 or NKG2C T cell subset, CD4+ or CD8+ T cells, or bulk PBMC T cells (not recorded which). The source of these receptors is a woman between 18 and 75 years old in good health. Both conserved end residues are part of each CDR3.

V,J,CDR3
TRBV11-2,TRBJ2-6,CASSQGTGSGANVLTF
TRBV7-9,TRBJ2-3,CASSLSQGDTQYF
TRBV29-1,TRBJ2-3,CSPSFGSAQYF
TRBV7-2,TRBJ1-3,CASSSGTGAGNTIYF
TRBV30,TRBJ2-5,CAWSGRGRETQYF
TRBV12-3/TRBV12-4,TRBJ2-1,CASSLGSPGRGDWNEQFF
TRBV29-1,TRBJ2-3,CSGTTGGADTQYF
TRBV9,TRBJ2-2,CASSVEDRSNTGELFF
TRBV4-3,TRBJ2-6,CASSKGQASSGANVLTF
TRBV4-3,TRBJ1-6,CASSQDRDLGFPLHF
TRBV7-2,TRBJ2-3,CASSDGGYFTDTQYF
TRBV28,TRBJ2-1,CASSLSREQFF
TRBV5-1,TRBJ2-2,CASSLEGSVGELFF
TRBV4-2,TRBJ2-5,CASSQDTGGLQETQYF
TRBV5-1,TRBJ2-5,CASSSDVWGGPQETQYF
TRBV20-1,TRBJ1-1,CSARAGGGERAFF
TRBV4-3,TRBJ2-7,CASSQEYTSGINYEQYF
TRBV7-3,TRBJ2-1,CASSLMGTAQLYNEQFF
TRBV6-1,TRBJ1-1,CASSAQRKNTEAFF
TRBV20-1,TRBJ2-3,CSARGYPSTDTQYF
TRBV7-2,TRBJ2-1,CASSPRGGSAYNEQFF
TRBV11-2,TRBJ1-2,CASSPTGKANYGYTF
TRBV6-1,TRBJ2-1,CASRERDLHNEQFF
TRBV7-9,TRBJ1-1,CASSLGGQGTEAFF
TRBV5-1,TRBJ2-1,CASSAPSGRALGNEQFF
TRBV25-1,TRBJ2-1,CASKVSFGSDEQFF
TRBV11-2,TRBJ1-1,CASSPRTGGNTEAFF
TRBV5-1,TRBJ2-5,CASSAGTGFKEETQYF
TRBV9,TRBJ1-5,CASSAFSGQPQHF
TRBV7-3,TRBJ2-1,CASSLGSLGGDEQFF
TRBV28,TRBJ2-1,CASKDSGQPYNEQFF
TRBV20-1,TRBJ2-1,CSAGGTSGYNEQFF
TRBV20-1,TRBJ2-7,CSASPVSGSSYEQYF
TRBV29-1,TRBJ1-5,CSVELGSDDNQPQHF
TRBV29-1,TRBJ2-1,CSVGLSSYNEQFF
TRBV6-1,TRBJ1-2,CASRNQGRANYGYTF
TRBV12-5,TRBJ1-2,CGGADPNYGYTF
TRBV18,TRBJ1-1,CASSTSGQGGTEAFF
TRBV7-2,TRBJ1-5,CASSSQVGVSNQPQHF
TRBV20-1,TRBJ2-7,CSARGQGLSYEQYF
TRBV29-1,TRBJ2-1,CSVDPTGTGVPTNYNEQFF